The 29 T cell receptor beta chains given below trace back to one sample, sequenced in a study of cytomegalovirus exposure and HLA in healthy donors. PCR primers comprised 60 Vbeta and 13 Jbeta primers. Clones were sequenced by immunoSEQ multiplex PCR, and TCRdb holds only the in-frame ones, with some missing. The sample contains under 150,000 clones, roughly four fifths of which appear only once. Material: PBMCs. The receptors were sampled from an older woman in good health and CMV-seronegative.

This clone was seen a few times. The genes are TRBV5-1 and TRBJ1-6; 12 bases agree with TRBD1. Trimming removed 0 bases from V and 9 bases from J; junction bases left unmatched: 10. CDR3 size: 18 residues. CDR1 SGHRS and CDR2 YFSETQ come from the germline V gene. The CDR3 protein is CASSLEGTGGFLGSPLHF. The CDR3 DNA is TGCGCCAGCAGCTTGGAGGGGACAGGGGGCTTTTTAGGTTCACCCCTCCACTTT.

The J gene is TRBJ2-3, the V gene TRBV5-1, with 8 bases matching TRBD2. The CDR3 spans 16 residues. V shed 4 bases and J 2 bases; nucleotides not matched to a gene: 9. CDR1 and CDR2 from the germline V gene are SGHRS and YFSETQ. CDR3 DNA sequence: TGCGCCAGCAGCCCGGGGACTAGGGGACCCACAGATACGCAGTATTTT. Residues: CASSPGTRGPTDTQYF.

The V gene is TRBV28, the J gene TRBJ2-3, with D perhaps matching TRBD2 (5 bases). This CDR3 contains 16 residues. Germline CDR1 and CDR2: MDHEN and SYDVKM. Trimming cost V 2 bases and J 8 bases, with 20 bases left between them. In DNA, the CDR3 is TGTGCCAGCAGTTTACCGCGGGCCCCGGTCGCGGGTACGCAGTATTTT. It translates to CASSLPRAPVAGTQYF. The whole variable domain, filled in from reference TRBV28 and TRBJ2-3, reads DVKVTQSSRYLVKRTGEKVFLECVQDMDHENMFWYRQDPGLGLRLIYFSYDVKMKEKGDIPEGYSVSREKKERFSLILESASTNQTSMYLCASSLPRAPVAGTQYFGPGTRLTVL.

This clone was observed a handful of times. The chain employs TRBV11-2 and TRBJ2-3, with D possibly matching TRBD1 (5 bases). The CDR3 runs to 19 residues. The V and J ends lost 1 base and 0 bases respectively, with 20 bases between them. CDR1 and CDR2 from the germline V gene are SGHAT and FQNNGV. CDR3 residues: CASSLGLVGQGQSTDTQYF. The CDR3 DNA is TGTGCCAGCAGCTTAGGGCTAGTTGGGCAGGGTCAAAGCACAGATACGCAGTATTTT.

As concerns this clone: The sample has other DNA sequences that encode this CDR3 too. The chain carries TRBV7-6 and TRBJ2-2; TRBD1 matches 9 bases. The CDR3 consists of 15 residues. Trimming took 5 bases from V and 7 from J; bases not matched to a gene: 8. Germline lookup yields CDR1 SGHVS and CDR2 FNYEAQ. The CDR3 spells CASSAYRGLGGELFF. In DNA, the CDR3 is TGTGCCAGCAGCGCATACAGGGGGCTGGGCGGGGAGCTGTTTTTT.

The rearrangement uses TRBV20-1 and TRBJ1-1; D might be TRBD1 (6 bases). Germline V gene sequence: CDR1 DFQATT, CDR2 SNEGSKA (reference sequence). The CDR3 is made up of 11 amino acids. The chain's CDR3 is CRGIQGSEAFF. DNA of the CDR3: TGCAGAGGTATACAGGGATCGGAAGCTTTCTTT.

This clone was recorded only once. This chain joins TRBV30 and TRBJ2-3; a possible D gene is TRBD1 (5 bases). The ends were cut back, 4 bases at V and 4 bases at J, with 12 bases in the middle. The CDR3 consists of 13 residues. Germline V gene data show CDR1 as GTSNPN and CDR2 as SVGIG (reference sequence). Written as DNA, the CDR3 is TGTGCCTGGACCCAGGGTCAGGCAGATACGCAGTATTTT. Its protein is CAWTQGQADTQYF.

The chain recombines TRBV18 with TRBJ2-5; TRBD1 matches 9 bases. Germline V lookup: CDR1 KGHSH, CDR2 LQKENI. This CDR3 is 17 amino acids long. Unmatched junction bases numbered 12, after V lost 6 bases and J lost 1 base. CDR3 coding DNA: TGTGCCAGCTCGCGGACAGGGGCGGGCGTTTCCCAAGAGACCCAGTACTTC. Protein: CASSRTGAGVSQETQYF.

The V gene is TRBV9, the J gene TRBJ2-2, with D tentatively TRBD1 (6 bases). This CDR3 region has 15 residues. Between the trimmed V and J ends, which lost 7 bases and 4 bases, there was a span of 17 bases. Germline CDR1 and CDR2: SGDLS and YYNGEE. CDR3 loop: CASAQGQRPTGELFF. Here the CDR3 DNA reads TGTGCCAGCGCACAGGGACAACGTCCCACCGGGGAGCTGTTTTTT.

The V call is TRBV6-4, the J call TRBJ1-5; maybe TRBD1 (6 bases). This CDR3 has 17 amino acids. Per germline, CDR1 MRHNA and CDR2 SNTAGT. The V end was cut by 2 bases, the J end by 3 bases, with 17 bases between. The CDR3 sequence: CASSDPTGLGNNQPQHF. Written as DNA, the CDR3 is TGTGCCAGCAGTGACCCGACAGGTCTCGGGAACAATCAGCCCCAGCATTTT.

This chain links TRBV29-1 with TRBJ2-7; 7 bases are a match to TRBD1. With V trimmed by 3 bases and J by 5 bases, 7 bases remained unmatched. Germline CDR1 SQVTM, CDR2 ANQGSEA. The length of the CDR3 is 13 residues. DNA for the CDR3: TGCAGCGTTGATACACAGGGGTTCGACGAGCAGTACTTC. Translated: CSVDTQGFDEQYF.

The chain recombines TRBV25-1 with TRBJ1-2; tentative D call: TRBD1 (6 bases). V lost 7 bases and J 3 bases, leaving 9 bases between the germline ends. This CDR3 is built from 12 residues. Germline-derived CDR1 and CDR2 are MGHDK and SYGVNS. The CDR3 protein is CASTSGDYGYTF. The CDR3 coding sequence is TGTGCCAGCACCTCAGGGGACTATGGCTACACCTTC.

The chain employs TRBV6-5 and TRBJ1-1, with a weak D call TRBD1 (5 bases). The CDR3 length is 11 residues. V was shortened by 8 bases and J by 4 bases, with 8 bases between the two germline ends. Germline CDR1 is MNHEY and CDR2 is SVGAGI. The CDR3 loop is CASSGLTEAFF. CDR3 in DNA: TGTGCCAGCTCGGGACTCACTGAAGCTTTCTTT.

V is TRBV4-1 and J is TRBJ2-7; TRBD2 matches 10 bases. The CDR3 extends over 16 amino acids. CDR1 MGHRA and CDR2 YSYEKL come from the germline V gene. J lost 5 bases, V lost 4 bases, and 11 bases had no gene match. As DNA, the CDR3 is TGCGCCAGCAGCCCGAGTGGCCTAGCGGGAGCGAACGAGCAGTACTTC. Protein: CASSPSGLAGANEQYF.

For the CDR3, the DNA is TGTGCCAGCAGCTTATCGGGACACTCGAACACTGAAGCTTTCTTT. It encodes CASSLSGHSNTEAFF. V is TRBV7-2 and J is TRBJ1-1, with a tentative D call TRBD1 (6 bases). Germline-derived CDR1 and CDR2 are SGHTA and FQGNSA. V lost 2 bases and J lost 1, with 11 bases in between. The CDR3 is 15 residues long.

The DNA for the CDR3 is TGTGCCTGGAGTGTACGGAGTCTGGGGCAAGCCAAAAACATTCAGTACTTC. The encoded protein is CAWSVRSLGQAKNIQYF. The genes are TRBV30 and TRBJ2-4, with D perhaps matching TRBD1 (5 bases). The CDR3 totals 17 residues. The V gene's germline CDR1 is GTSNPN and CDR2 SVGIG (reference sequence). Trimming removed 0 bases from V and 0 bases from J, with 15 bases in between.

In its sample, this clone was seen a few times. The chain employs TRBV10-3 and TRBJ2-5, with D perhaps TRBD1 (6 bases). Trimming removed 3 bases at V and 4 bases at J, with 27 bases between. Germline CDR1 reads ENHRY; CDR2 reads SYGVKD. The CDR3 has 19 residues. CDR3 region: CAISDPGVGAYRVRETQYF. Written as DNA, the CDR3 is TGTGCCATCAGTGACCCGGGTGTCGGTGCGTACAGGGTCAGAGAGACCCAGTACTTC.

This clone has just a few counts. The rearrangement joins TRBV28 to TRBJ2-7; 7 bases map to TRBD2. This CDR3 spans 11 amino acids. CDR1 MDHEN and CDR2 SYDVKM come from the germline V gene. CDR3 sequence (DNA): TGTGGTACTAGCGTTGTCTACGAGCAGTACTTC. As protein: CGTSVVYEQYF.

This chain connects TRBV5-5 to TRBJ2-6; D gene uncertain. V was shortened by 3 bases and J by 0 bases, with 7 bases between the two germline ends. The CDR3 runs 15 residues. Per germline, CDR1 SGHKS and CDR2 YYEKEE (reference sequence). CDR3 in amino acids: CASSYDNSGANVLTF. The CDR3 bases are TGTGCCAGCAGCTACGACAACTCTGGGGCCAACGTCCTGACTTTC. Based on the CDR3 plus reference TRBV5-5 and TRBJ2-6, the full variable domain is DAGVTQSPTHLIKTRGQQVTLRCSPISGHKSVSWYQQVLGQGPQFIFQYYEKEERGRGNFPDRFSARQFPNYSSELNVNALLLGDSALYLCASSYDNSGANVLTFGAGSRLTVL.

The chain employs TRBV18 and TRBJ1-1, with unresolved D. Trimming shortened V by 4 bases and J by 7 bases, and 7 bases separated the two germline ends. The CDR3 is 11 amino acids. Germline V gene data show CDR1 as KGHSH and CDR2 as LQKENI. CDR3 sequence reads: CASSRTSEAFF. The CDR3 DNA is TGTGCCAGCTCACGCACCAGTGAAGCTTTCTTT.

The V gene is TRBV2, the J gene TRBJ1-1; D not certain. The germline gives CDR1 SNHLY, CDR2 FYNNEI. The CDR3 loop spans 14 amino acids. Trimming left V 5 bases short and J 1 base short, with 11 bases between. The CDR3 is CASSSPQANTEAFF. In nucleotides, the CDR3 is TGTGCCAGCAGTTCTCCGCAGGCGAACACTGAAGCTTTCTTT.

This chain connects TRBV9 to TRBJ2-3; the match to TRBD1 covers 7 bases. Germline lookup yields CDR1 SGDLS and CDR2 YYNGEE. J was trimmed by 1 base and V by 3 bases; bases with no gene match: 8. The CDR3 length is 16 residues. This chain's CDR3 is CASSALTGIRTDTQYF. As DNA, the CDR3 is TGTGCCAGCAGCGCCCTGACAGGGATCCGCACAGATACGCAGTATTTT.

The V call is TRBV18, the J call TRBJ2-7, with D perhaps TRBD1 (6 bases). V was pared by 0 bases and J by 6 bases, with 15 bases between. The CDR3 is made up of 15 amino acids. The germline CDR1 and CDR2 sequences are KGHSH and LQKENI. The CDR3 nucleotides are TGTGCCAGCTCACCACCGGGTAGTGGGACATCCGAGCAGTACTTC. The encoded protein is CASSPPGSGTSEQYF.

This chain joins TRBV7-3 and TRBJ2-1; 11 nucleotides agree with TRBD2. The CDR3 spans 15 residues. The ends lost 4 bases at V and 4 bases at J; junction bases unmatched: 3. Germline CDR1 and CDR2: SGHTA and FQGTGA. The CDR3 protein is CASSSLAGAYNEQFF. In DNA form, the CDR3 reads TGTGCCAGCAGCTCACTAGCGGGGGCTTACAATGAGCAGTTCTTC.

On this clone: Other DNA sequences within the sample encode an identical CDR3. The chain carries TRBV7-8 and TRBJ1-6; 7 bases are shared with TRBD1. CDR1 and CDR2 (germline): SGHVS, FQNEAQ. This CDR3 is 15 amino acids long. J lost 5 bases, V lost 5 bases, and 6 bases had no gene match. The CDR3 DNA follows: TGTGCCAGCAGCAGGCAGACAGGGAATAATTCACCCCTCCACTTT. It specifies CASSRQTGNNSPLHF.

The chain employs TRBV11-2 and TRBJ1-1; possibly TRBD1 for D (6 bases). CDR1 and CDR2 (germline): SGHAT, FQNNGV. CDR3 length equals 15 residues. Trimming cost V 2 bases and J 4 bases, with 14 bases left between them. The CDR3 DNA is TGTGCCAGCAGCTTAAACAACAGGGAGGGCACTGAAGCTTTCTTT. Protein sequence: CASSLNNREGTEAFF.

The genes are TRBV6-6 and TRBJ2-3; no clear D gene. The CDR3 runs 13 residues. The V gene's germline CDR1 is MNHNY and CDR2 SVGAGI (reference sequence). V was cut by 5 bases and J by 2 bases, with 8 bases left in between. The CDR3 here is CASSRSPTDTQYF. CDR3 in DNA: TGTGCCAGCAGTCGGAGTCCCACAGATACGCAGTATTTT.

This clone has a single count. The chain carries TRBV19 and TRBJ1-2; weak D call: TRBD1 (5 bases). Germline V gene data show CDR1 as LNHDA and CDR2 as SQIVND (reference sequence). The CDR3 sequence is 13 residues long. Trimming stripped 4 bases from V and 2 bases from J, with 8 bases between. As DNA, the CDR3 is TGTGCCAGTAGTACACAGGTGAACTATGGCTACACCTTC. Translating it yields CASSTQVNYGYTF. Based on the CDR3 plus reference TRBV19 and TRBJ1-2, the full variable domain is DGGITQSPKYLFRKEGQNVTLSCEQNLNHDAMYWYRQDPGQGLRLIYYSQIVNDFQKGDIAEGYSVSREKKESFPLTVTSAQKNPTAFYLCASSTQVNYGYTFGSGTRLTVV.

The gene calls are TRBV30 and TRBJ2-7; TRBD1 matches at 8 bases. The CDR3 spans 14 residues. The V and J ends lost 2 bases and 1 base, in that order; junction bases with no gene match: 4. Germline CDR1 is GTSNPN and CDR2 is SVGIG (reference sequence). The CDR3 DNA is TGTGCCTGGAGTCAGGACAGGGCTTCCTACGAGCAGTACTTC. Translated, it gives CAWSQDRASYEQYF.